This TCR beta chain derives from a study of beta chain features in type 1 diabetes. J gave up 7 bases and V 4 bases, and 10 bases lay outside the gene matches. CDR3 length: 16 residues. CDR1 SGHAT and CDR2 FQNNGV come from the germline V gene. This clone was found a few times. Every isolated RNA sample was fully reverse transcribed, so sequencing captured expressed TCRB transcripts. TCRdb keeps only in-frame clones here, not all; method: immunoSEQ multiplex PCR. The profile shows approximately 140,000 clones, less than 9% of them singletons. The V call is TRBV11-2, the J call TRBJ2-1, with 10 bases fitting TRBD2. This receptor was obtained from a woman under 40 in good health. Sequences were obtained from central memory CD4+ T cells from blood. Written as DNA, the CDR3 is TGTGCCAGCAGCTCAGACCTAGCGGGAGTGTGGAATGAGCAGTTCTTC. Its translation is CASSSDLAGVWNEQFF.